This TCR beta chain was identified in a study of blood T cell repertoires in COVID-19. Whole-study context: The United States, Italy and Spain supplied acute and convalescent COVID-19 samples.

The CDR3 extends over 20 amino acids. Losses at the gene ends were 4 bases for V and 6 bases for J; bases not matched to a gene: 16. CDR1 is KGHDR, CDR2 SFDVKD, per germline. Patients of the Seattle cohort, enrolled during active infection, were followed longitudinally. As originally analysed: Estimated nucleated cell counts came from reference gene primer amplification. Only in-frame clones appear in the TCRdb table, and some are missing; sequencing was by immunoSEQ multiplex PCR. The V and J calls and clone size are taken from that table; D and trimming were inferred from the DNA. The sample contains about 350,000 clones, around 90% of which appear only once.

The clonotype was recovered from a man under 40 with COVID-19, enrolled during active disease. The chain employs TRBV24-1 and TRBJ2-3; 15 nucleotides match TRBD2. Sequencing used peripheral blood. The CDR3 bases are TGTGCCACCAGTGAGATACCGGGACAGGGGACTAGCGGGGGGTTGGATACGCAGTATTTT. Translated, it gives CATSEIPGQGTSGGLDTQYF.